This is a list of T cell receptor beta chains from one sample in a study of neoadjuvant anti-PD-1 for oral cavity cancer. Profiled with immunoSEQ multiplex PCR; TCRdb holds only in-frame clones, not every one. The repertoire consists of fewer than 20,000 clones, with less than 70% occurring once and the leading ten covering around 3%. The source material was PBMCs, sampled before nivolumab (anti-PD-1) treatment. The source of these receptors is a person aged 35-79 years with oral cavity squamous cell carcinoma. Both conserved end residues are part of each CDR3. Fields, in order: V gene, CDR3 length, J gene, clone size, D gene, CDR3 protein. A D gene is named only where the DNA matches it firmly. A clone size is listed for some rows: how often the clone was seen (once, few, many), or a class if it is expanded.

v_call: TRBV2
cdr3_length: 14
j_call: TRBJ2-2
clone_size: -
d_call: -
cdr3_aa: CASKASANTGELFF

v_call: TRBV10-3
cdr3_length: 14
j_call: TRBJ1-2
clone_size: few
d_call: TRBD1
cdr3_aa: CAITGGTVNYGYTF

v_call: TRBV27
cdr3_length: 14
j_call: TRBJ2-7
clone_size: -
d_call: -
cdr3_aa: CASSPPSRWYEQYF

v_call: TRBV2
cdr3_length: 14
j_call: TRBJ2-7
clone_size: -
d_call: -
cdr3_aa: CASSVGPISYEQYF

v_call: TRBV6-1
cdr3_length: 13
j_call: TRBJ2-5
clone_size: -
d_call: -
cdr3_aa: CASSLQGGETQYF

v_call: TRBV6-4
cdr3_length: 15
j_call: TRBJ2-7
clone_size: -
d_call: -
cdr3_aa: CASSVSRDGPYEQYF

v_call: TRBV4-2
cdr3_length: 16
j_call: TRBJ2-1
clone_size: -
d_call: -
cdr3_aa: CASSQELAGTYNEQFF

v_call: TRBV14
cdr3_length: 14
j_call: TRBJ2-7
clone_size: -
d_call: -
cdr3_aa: CASSNQAGSGEQYF

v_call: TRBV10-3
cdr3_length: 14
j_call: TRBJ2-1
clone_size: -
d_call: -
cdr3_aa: CAISELADYNEQFF

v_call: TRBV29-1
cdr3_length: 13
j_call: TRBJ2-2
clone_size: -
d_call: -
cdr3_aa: CSGSGPNTGELFF

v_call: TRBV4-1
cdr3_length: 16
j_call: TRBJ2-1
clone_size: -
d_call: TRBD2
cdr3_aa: CASSQATSGTYNEQFF

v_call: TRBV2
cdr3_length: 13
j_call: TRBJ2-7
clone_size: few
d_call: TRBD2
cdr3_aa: CASGREGLREQYF

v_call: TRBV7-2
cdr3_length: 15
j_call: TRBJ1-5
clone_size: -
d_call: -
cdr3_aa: CASSLGSNSNQPQHF

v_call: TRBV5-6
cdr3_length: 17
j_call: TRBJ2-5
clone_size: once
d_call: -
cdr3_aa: CASSLRLTDGYQETQYF

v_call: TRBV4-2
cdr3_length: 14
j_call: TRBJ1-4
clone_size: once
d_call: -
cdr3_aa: CASSQVSRSEKLFF

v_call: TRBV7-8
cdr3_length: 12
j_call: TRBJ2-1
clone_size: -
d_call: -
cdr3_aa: CASSLQGGEQFF

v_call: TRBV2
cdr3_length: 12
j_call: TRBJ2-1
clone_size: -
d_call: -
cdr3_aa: CASRDDNNEQFF

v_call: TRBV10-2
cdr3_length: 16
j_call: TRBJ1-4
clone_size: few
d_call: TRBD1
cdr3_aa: CASSESGQGEKEKLFF

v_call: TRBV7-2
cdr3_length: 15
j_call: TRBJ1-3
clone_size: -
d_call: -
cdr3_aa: CASSLAGTPTNTIYF

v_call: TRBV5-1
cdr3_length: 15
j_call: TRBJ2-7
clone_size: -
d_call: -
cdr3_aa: CASSLKTLSTSEQYF

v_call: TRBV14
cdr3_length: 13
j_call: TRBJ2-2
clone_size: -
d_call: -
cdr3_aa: CASSVINTGELFF

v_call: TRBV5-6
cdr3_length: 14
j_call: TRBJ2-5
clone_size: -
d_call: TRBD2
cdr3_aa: CASSLRTSVETQYF

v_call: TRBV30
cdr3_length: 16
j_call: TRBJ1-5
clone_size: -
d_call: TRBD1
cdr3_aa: CAWSTGQGFANQPQHF

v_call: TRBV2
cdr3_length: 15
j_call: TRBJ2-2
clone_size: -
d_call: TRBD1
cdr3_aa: CASNLQGANTGELFF

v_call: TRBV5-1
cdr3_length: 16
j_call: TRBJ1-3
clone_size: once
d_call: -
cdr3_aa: CASSRGGKNSGNTIYF

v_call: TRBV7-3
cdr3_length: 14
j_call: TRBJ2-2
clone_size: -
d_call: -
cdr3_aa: CASSPGADTGELFF

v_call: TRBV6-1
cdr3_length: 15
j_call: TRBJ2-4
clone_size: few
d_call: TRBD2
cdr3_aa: CASSEPGLPKNIQYF

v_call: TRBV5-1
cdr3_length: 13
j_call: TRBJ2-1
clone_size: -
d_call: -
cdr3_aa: CASSWTSNNEQFF

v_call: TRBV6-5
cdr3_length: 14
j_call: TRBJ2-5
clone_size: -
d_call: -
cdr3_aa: CASSSPKGQETQYF

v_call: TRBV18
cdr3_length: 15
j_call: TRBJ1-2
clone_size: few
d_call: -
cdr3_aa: CASSPPAQVAGGYTF

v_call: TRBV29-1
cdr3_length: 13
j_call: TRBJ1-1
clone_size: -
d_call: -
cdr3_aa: CSVESMGHTEAFF

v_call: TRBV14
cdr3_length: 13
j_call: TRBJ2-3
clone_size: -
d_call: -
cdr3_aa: CASSLPGTDTQYF

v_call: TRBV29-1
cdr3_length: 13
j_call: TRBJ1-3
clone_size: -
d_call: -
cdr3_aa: CSASGSVGNTIYF

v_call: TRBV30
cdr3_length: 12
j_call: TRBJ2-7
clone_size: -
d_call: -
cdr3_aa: CAFRQNSYEQYF

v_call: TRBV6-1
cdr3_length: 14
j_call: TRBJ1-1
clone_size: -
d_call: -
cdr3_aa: CASDTGRVNTEAFF

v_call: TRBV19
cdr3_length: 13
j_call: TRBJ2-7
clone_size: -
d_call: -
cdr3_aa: CASASRWGYEQYF

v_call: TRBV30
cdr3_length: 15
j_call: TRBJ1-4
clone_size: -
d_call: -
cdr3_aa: CAWSGRTATNEKLFF

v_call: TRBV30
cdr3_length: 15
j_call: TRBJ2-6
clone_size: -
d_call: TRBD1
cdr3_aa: CASPLRGPGANVLTF

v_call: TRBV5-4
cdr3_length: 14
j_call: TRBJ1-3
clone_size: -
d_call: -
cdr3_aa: CASSWGGSGNTIYF

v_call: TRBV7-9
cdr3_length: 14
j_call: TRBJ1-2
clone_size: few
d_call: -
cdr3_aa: CASSLVEVNYGYTF

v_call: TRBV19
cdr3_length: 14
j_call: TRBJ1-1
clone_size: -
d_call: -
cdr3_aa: CASSIGRLNTEAFF

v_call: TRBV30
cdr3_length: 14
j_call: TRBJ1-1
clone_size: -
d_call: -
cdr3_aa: CAWSYTGGNTEAFF

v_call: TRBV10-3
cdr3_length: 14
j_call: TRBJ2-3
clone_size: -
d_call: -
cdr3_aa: CAISEFSSTDTQYF

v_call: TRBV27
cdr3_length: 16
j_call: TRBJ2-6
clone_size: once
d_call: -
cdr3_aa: CASSPQGDPGANVLTF

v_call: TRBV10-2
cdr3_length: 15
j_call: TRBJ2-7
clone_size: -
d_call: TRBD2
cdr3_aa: CASSESGGSGNEQYF

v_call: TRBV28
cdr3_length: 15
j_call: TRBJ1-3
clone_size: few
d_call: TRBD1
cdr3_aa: CASSLMDRERDTIYF

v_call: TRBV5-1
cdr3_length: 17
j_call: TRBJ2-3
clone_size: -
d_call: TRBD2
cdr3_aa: CASSLGTASGSTDTQYF

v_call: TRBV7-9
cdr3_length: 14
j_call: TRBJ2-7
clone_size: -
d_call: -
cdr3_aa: CASSLTGPSYEQYF

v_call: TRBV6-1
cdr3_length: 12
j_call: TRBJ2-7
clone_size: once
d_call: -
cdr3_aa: CASSGVGGEQYF

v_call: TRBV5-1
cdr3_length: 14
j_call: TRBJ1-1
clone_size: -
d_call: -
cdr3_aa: CASSLEFLVTEAFF

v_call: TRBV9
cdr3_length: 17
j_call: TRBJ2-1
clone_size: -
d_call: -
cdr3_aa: CASSPDPAGGLRNEQFF

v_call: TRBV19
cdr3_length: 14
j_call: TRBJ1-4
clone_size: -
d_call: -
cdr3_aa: CASMMGWGNEKLFF

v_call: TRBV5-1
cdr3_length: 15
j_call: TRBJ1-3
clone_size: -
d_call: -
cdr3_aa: CASSLAERAGNTIYF

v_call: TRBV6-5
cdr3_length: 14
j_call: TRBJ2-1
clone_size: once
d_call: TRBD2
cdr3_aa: CASRAAGGRNEQFF